The 10 T cell receptor beta chains below were found in one sample sequenced in a study of T cell responses to AZD1222 COVID-19 vaccine (dated by TCRdb to the early 2020s). The time point label, as the study defines it: baseline before first vaccination. Libraries were prepared through the immunoSEQ multiplex PCR assay. In its TCRdb copy, this immuneACCESS table keeps in-frame sequences only and misses some clones. Where compared with another copy, unresolved V genes explain less than half of these, and the others have no known cause. The sample profile shows some 150,000 clones; approximately 90% of them were found once. Approximately 15% of the sample comes from the top ten. This material consisted of peripheral blood, taken on day 0 of AZD1222 vaccination. These receptors came from an adult in good health.

The V and J genes are TRBV3-1 (or the pseudogene TRBV3-2) and TRBJ1-4; D remains ambiguous. CDR3 length: 13 residues. Germline loops: CDR1 LGHDT, CDR2 YNNKEL (reference sequence). Trimming removed 3 bases at V and 8 bases at J, with 10 bases between. The CDR3 here is CASSQAHREKLFF. The CDR3 coding sequence is TGTGCCAGCAGCCAGGCCCATCGGGAAAAACTGTTTTTT.

V and J are TRBV15 and TRBJ1-1; unclear D gene. Looked up from germline, CDR1 is LNHNV and CDR2 is YYDKDF (reference sequence). This CDR3 is 11 amino acids long. V was cut by 9 bases and J by 4 bases, with 9 bases left in between. Written as DNA, the CDR3 is TGTGCCACTAGGTTTGCCACTGAAGCTTTCTTT. It yields the protein CATRFATEAFF.

V gene TRBV6-5 combines with J gene TRBJ2-4; TRBD2 matches 7 bases. CDR3 length: 11 amino acids. Germline V gene data show CDR1 as MNHEY and CDR2 as SVGAGI. Unmatched junction bases numbered 3, after V lost 5 bases and J lost 11 bases. In DNA, the CDR3 is TGTGCCAGCAGTCGAGCGGGACTTCAGTACTTC. Translating it yields CASSRAGLQYF.

The chain recombines TRBV30 with TRBJ1-6, with D tentatively TRBD1 (6 bases). Per germline, CDR1 GTSNPN and CDR2 SVGIG (reference sequence). This CDR3 spans 14 amino acids. Trimming left V 5 bases short and J 5 bases short, with 13 bases between. DNA for the CDR3: TGTGCCTGGGCAAGGGGGGGTAATAATTCACCCCTCCACTTT. Translating it yields CAWARGGNNSPLHF.

This sequence joins TRBV7-2 and TRBJ1-1; no definite D call. The CDR3 spans 14 residues. V gave up 5 bases and J gave up 1 base, with 11 bases separating them. The V gene's germline CDR1 is SGHTA and CDR2 FQGNSA. The CDR3 reads CASSARTGNTEAFF. CDR3 in DNA: TGTGCCAGCAGCGCCCGGACGGGGAACACTGAAGCTTTCTTT.

The table lists this clone with a count of one. V usage is TRBV5-4 and J usage is TRBJ2-3; a possible D gene is TRBD2 (6 bases). The length of the CDR3 is 14 residues. CDR1 is SGHNT and CDR2 is YYREEE in the germline V gene (reference sequence). Trimming cost V 3 bases and J 5 bases, with 13 bases left between them. CDR3 region: CASSWNSGRDTQYF. CDR3 nucleotide sequence: TGTGCCAGCAGCTGGAACAGCGGGCGAGATACGCAGTATTTT. The full variable domain, completed using reference TRBV5-4 and TRBJ2-3, is ETGVTQSPTHLIKTRGQQVTLRCSSQSGHNTVSWYQQALGQGPQFIFQYYREEENGRGNFPPRFSGLQFPNYSSELNVNALELDDSALYLCASSWNSGRDTQYFGPGTRLTVL.

The chain has TRBV7-2 and TRBJ2-5, with a possible D match to TRBD2 (5 bases). CDR1 and CDR2 from the germline V gene are SGHTA and FQGNSA. V was shortened by 6 bases and J by 4 bases, with 18 bases between the two germline ends. This CDR3 has 15 amino acids. CDR3: CASSTLGLRGETQYF. CDR3 nucleotides: TGTGCCAGCAGTACCCTCGGGCTTCGGGGAGAGACCCAGTACTTC.

In its sample, this clone was seen a few times. The chain is built from TRBV7-2 and TRBJ1-2, with 8 bases that match TRBD1. This CDR3 has 13 amino acids. The germline gives CDR1 SGHTA, CDR2 FQGNSA. After removal of 1 base from V and 5 bases from J, the junction contained 0 bases not matched to a gene. Written as DNA, the CDR3 is TGTGCCAGCAGCTTAGGGGACAGGTATGGCTACACCTTC. It translates to CASSLGDRYGYTF. Combining the CDR3 with reference TRBV7-2 and TRBJ1-2 gives the whole variable domain GAGVSQSPSNKVTEKGKDVELRCDPISGHTALYWYRQSLGQGLEFLIYFQGNSAPDKSGLPSDRFSAERTGGSVSTLTIQRTQQEDSAVYLCASSLGDRYGYTFGSGTRLTVV.

The V call is TRBV6-4, the J call TRBJ1-2; 11 nucleotides match TRBD1. CDR3 length equals 14 residues. Germline-derived CDR1 and CDR2 are MRHNA and SNTAGT. V gave up 6 bases and J gave up 7 bases; unmatched junction bases: 7. The CDR3 coding sequence is TGTGCCAGCAGCGACGGGACAGGGGGGTTTGGCTACACCTTC. It is translated as CASSDGTGGFGYTF.

DNA of the CDR3: TGCGCCAGCAGCCACCTAGGGGGACCGCCAGCCTACGAGCAGTACTTC. Translation: CASSHLGGPPAYEQYF. This chain joins TRBV10-2 and TRBJ2-7; D possibly corresponds to TRBD1 (6 bases). This CDR3 is 16 amino acids long. V dropped 6 bases and J dropped 2 bases, with 20 bases sitting between them. Per germline, CDR1 WSHSY and CDR2 SAAADI.